The source of this T cell receptor beta chain is a study of PD-1 blockade in classical Hodgkin lymphoma. Study-level results: Reports indicated that newly diagnosed patients had lower baseline TCR diversity than healthy donors did. Researchers reported that CD4+ TCR diversity, though not CD8+, rose significantly by C4D1. Similar baseline diversity was found in complete responders and newly diagnosed patients. Exclusion removed patients who began nivolumab under 1 year after ASCT.

Assay: immunoSEQ multiplex PCR; the TCRdb copy retains only in-frame clones and omits some. The data show 20,000 or so clones, with roughly 80% seen just once and more than 5% held by the top ten. Concerning this clone itself: Its matching antigen is unknown.

The time point here: cycle 4 day 1 (C4D1), after 6 weeks of nivolumab. Relapse after autologous stem cell transplantation occurred in every patient, and brentuximab vedotin exposure varied. The germline V gene encodes CDR1 LNHDA and CDR2 SQIVND (reference sequence). The CDR3 consists of 14 residues. The chain employs TRBV19 and TRBJ2-1, with 10 bases that match TRBD2. The sequencing used peripheral blood mononuclear cells (PBMCs), collected before the fourth cycle of nivolumab. This TCR was sampled from a human donor with classical Hodgkin lymphoma. CDR3 in DNA: TGTACCACCTCAAAGCGGGAGGGCCCCAATGAGCAGTTCTTC. It yields the protein CTTSKREGPNEQFF.